This T cell receptor beta chain was observed in a study of T cell repertoires in ileal Crohn's disease. The method was immunoSEQ multiplex PCR; TCRdb's version includes in-frame clones alone and lacks a portion of them. The top ten clones hold 5.4% of a sample with about 4,900 clones, around 86% of them seen once. Study-level results: Compared with CD4 T cells, sorted CD8 cells carried more expanded clones. Compared with non-smokers, active smokers at surgery showed more clonal expansions.

On this clone itself: As yet, its antigen is unknown.

Germline-derived CDR1 and CDR2 are LGHNA and YNFKEQ. The CDR3 covers 16 residues. Trimming at V came to 1 base and at J to 3 bases, leaving 5 bases not matched to a gene. Eligibility required adulthood, ileal or ileocolonic Crohn's disease and indicated ileocolonic resection. The specimen was ileal tissue. The TCR was taken from an adult with Crohn's disease. This chain joins TRBV4-2 and TRBJ2-7; 11 nucleotides line up with TRBD1. CDR3 loop: CASSQGPGQGVYEQYF. The CDR3 nucleotides read TGTGCCAGCAGCCAAGGTCCGGGACAGGGGGTCTACGAGCAGTACTTC.